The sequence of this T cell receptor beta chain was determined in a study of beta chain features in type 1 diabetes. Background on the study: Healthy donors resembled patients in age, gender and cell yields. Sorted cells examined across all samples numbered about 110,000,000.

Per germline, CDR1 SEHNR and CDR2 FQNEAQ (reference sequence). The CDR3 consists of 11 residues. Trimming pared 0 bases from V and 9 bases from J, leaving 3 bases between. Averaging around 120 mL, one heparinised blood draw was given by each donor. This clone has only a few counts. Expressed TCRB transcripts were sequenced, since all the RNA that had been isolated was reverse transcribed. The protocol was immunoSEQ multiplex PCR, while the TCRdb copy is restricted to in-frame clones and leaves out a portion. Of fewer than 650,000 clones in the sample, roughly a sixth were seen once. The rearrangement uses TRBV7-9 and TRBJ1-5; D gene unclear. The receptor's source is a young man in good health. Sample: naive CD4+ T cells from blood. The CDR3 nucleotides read TGTGCCAGCAGCTTAGCTGGGCCCCAGCATTTT. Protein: CASSLAGPQHF.